This T cell receptor (beta chain) appears in the sequencing data of a study of identical twins (dated by TCRdb to 2016 to 2017). Study-wide context: TCR alpha and beta repertoires from monozygotic twins, unrelated adults of various ages and cord blood were deep-sequenced to test whether fetal clonotypes persist. To rule out contamination, replicate twin experiments were performed at different times with different library preparation protocols. Study-level results and caveats: Zero-insertion analyses could be partly confounded by invariant T cells such as MAIT and iNKT, though diverse VJ usage argued against such confounding for most clonotypes. Fewer insertions were carried by abundant cord blood beta clonotypes, a similar but weaker trend appeared in young adult naive repertoires, and no such trend appeared in memory repertoires. In beta out-of-frame sequences, excess twin sharing was weaker, because having fewer shared sequences lowered the signal-to-noise ratio. In monozygotic twins, recombination models systematically underestimated out-of-frame TCR alpha sharing, but the models matched the sharing seen between unrelated individuals. Because the same donors could not be followed over many years, the conclusions relied on cross-sectional statistical analysis. Out-of-frame TCR alpha sequences shared between twins showed an excess of low generation-probability sequences compared with coincidental sharing between unrelated individuals.

This clonotype was seen a handful of times. Its antigen target is currently unknown. Base qualities are not recorded, but no much larger clone differs from it by a single base. Only healthy Caucasian donors were included. The twin cohort consisted of three pairs of female monozygotic twins, all aged about 18 to 29 years. Positive isolation kits from Invitrogen were used to isolate the CD4+ and CD8+ T cell populations. The library was made by 5' RACE. Sequenced on an Illumina HiSeq 2000. A universal primer binding site was introduced by template switching, and a unique molecular identifier was present in the final cDNA, enabling accurate counting of TCR cDNA molecules. First-strand cDNA for TCR alpha and beta chains was synthesized from specific primers in the conserved constant-segment region. To control for contamination, each cDNA library was double barcoded with a SMART-Mk sample barcode plus Illumina barcodes. TruSeq adapter sequences along with Illumina sample barcodes were introduced in two successive PCR steps. TCR alpha and beta cDNA libraries were sequenced on the Illumina HiSeq platform with custom primers. Concerning the study's data processing: Unique molecular identifiers were extracted from raw reads with MiGEC, and CDR3 positions were determined with MiXCR. For each individual, recombination models were inferred using an EM algorithm with the repgenHMM and IGoR tools. Shared clonotypes were analyzed with the tcR package in R, and sharing was normalized by the product of cloneset sizes. To study raw recombination free of thymic and clonal selection effects, out-of-frame nonproductive sequences were analyzed. TCRdb ran its own pipeline on the public reads, namely fastp trimming at Q25 and MiXCR clone calling, and kept in-frame beta chains. Here each entry gathers all rows of one CDR3 protein and keeps the most common genes and DNA. The V and J calls come from TCRdb's annotation, not from the publication. The sample contains under 350,000 distinct CDR3 sequences, 7.5% to 9.5% of them found a single time. Roughly 6.4% of the sample is held by the ten biggest clonotypes.

V and J are truncated by 2 bases and 3 bases respectively, leaving an intervening sequence of 8 bases. The germline V gene provides CDR1 SNHLY and CDR2 FYNNEI. The CDR3 runs 15 amino acids, cysteine and phenylalanine included. Of all the DNA, just the CDR3 is kept, 45 bases in frame from base 1. This sample also appeared in a second study, on yellow fever vaccine responses in identical twins. In that second paper, the authors write: The T cell response to vaccination in identical twins was reported by the authors to appear partly convergent and partly personalized. Focusing on identical twins, the study followed the T cell clones that responded to the vaccine, and did so with precision.

Sequenced sample: CD8+ T cells sorted from blood. The sequence derives from a woman younger than 35 in good health. The rearrangement joined TRBV2 to TRBJ1-6, with no D gene named confidently. The DNA sequence is given as TGTGCCAGCAGTGAAAGCAGGAACTATAATTCACCCCTCCACTTT. Its coded protein is CASSESRNYNSPLHF.